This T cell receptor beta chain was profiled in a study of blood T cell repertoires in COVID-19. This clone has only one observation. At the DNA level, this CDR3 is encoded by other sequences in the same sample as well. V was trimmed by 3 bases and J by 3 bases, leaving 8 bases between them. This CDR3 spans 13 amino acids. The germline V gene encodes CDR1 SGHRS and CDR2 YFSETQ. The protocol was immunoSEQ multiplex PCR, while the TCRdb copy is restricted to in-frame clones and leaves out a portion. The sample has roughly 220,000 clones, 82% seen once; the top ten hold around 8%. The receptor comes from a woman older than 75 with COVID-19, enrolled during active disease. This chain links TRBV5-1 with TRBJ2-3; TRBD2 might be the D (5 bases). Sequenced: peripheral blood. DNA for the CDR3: TGCGCCAGCAGCTCGGGAAGTACAGATACGCAGTATTTT. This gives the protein CASSSGSTDTQYF.